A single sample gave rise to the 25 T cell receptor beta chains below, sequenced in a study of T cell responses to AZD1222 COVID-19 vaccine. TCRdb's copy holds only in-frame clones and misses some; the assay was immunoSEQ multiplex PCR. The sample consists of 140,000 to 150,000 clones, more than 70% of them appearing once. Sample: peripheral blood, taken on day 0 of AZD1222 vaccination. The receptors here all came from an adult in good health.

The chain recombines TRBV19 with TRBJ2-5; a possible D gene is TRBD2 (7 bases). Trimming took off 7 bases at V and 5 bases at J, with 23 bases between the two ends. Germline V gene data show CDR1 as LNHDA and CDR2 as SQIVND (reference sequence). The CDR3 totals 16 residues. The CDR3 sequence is CASTRGTPKGGETQYF. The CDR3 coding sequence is TGTGCCAGTACCAGAGGGACTCCCAAGGGGGGGGAGACCCAGTACTTC.

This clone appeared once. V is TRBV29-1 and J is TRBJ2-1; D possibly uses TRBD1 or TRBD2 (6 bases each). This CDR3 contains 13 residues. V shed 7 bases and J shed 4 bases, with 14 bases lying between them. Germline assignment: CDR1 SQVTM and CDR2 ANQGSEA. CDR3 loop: CSAGGTPYNEQFF. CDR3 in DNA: TGCAGCGCCGGCGGGACACCTTACAATGAGCAGTTCTTC.

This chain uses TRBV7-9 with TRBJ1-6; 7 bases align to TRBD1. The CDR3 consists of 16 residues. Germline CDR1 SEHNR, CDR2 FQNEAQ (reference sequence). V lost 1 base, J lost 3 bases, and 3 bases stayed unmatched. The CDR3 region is CASSLGQGFYNSPLHF. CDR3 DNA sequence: TGTGCCAGCAGCTTAGGACAGGGATTCTATAATTCACCCCTCCACTTT. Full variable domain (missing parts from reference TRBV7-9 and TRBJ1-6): DTGVSQNPRHKITKRGQNVTFRCDPISEHNRLYWYRQTLGQGPEFLTYFQNEAQLEKSRLLSDRFSAERPKGSFSTLEIQRTEQGDSAMYLCASSLGQGFYNSPLHFGNGTRLTVT.

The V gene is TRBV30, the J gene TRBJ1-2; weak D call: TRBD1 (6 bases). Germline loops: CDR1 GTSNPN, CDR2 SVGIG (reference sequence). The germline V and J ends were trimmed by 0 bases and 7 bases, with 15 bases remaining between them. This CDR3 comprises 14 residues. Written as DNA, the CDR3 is TGTGCCTGGAGTGTACCAGGCGGGGGGGCTGGCTACACCTTC. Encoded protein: CAWSVPGGGAGYTF.

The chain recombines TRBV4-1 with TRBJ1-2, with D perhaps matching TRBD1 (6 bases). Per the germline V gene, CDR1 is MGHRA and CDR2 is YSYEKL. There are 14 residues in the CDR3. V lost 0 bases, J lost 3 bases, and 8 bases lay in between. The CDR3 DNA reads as TGCGCCAGCAGCCAAGATCAGGGGTACTATGGCTACACCTTC. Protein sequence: CASSQDQGYYGYTF.

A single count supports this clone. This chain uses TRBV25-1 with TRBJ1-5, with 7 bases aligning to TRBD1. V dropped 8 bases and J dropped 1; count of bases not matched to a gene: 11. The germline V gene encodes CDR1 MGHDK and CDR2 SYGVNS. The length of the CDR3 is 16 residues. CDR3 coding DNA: TGTGCCAGCTCTCGGGGGGACAGCCAGAGCAATCAGCCCCAGCATTTT. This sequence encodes CASSRGDSQSNQPQHF. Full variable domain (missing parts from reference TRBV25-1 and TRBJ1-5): EADIYQTPRYLVIGTGKKITLECSQTMGHDKMYWYQQDPGMELHLIHYSYGVNSTEKGDLSSESTVSRIRTEHFPLTLESARPSHTSQYLCASSRGDSQSNQPQHFGDGTRLSIL.

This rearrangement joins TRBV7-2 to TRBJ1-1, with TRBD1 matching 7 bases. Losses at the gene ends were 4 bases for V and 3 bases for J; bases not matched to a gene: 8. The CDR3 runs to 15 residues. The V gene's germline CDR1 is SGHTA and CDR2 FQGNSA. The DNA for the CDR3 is TGTGCCAGCAGCTCCAGGGGGTTGAGGTACACTGAAGCTTTCTTT. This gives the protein CASSSRGLRYTEAFF.

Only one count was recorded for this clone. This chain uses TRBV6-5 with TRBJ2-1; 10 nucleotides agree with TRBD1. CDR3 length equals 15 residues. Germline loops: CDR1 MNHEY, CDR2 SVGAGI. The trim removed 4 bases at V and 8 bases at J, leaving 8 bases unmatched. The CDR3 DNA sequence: TGTGCCAGCAGTTCCCCAGGACAGGGGGGGCATGAGCAGTTCTTC. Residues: CASSSPGQGGHEQFF.

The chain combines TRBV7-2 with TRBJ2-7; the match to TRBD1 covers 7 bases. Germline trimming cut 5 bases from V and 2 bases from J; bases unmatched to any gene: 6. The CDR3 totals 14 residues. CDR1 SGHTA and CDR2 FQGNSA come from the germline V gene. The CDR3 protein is CASSPGQVTYEQYF. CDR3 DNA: TGTGCCAGCAGCCCAGGACAGGTTACCTACGAGCAGTACTTC. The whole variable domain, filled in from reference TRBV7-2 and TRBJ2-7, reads GAGVSQSPSNKVTEKGKDVELRCDPISGHTALYWYRQSLGQGLEFLIYFQGNSAPDKSGLPSDRFSAERTGGSVSTLTIQRTQQEDSAVYLCASSPGQVTYEQYFGPGTRLTVT.

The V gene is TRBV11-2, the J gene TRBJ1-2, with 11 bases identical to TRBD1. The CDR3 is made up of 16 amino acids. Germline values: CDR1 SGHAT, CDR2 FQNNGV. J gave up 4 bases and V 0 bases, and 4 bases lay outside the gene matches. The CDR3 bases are TGTGCCAGCAGCTTAGATTCCGGGACAGGGGGCTATGGCTACACCTTC. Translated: CASSLDSGTGGYGYTF. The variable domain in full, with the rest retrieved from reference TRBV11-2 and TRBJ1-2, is EAGVAQSPRYKIIEKRQSVAFWCNPISGHATLYWYQQILGQGPKLLIQFQNNGVVDDSQLPKDRFSAERLKGVDSTLKIQPAKLEDSAVYLCASSLDSGTGGYGYTFGSGTRLTVV.

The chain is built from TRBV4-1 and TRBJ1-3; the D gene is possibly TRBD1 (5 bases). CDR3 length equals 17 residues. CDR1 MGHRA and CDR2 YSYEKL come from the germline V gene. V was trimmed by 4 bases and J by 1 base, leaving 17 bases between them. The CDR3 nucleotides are TGCGCCAGCAGCCTCGCCGGCAGGGTGGTTTCTGGAAACACCATATATTTT. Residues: CASSLAGRVVSGNTIYF.

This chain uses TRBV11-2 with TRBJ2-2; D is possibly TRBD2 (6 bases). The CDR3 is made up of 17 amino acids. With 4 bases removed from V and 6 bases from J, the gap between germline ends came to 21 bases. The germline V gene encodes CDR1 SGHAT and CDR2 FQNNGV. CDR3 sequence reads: CASSSVRSGFDAGELFF. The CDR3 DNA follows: TGTGCCAGCAGCTCAGTCCGAAGCGGGTTTGACGCCGGGGAGCTGTTTTTT.

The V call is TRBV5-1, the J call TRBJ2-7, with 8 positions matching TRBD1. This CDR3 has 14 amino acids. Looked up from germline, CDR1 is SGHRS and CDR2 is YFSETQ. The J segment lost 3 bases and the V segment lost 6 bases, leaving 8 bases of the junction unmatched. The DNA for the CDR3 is TGCGCCAGCAAAGCAGGGGGCGCGTACTACGAGCAGTACTTC. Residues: CASKAGGAYYEQYF.

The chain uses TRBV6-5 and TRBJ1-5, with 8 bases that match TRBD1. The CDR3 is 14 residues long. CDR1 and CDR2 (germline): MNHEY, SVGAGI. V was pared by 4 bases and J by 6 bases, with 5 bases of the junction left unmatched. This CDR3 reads CASSFQGAGQPQHF. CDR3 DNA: TGTGCCAGCAGTTTTCAGGGGGCAGGTCAGCCCCAGCATTTT.

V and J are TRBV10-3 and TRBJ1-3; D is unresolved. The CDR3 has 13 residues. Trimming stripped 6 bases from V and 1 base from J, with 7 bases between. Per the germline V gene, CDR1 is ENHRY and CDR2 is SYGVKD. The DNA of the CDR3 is TGTGCCATCAGGTGGGCTTCTGGAAACACCATATATTTT. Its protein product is CAIRWASGNTIYF.

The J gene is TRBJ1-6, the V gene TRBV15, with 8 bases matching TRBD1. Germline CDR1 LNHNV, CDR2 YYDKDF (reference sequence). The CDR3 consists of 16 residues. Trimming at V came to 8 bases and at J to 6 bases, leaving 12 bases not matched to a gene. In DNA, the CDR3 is TGTGCCACCCAAGCAGGACAGGGCCTGATTAATTCACCCCTCCACTTT. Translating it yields CATQAGQGLINSPLHF.

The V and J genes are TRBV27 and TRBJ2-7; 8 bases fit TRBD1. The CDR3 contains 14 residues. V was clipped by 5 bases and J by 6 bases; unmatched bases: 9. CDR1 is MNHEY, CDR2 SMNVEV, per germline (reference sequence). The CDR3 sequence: CASSPGDRYSEQYF. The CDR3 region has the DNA TGTGCCAGCAGTCCCGGGGACAGGTACTCCGAGCAGTACTTC.

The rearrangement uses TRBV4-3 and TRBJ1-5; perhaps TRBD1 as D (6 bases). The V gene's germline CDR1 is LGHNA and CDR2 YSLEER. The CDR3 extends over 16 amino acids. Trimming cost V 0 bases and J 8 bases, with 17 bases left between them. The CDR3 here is CASSQDSYEGEEPQHF. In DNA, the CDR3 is TGCGCCAGCAGCCAAGACTCGTACGAGGGGGAAGAGCCCCAGCATTTT.

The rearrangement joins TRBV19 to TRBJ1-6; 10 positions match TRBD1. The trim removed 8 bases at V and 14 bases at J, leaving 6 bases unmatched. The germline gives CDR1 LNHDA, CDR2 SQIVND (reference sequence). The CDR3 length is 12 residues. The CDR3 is CASGDRGRTLHF. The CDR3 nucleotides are TGTGCCAGTGGGGACAGGGGTAGAACCCTCCACTTT.

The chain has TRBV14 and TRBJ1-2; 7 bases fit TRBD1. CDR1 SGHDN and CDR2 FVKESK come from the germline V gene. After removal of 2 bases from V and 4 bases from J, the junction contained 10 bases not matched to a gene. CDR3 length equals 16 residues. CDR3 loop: CASSQYPDRRGYGYTF. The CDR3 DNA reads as TGTGCCAGCAGCCAATACCCGGACAGGCGGGGCTATGGCTACACCTTC.

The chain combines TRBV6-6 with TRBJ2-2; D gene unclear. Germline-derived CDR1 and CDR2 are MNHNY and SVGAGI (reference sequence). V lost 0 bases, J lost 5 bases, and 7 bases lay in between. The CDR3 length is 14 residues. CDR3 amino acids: CASSYSDGTGELFF. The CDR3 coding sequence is TGTGCCAGCAGTTACTCAGACGGGACCGGGGAGCTGTTTTTT.

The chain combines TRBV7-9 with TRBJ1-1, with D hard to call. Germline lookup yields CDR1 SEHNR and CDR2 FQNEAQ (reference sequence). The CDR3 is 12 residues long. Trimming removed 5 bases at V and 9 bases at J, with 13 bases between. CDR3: CASSTDEEKAFF. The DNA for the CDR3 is TGTGCCAGCAGCACTGATGAGGAAAAAGCTTTCTTT.

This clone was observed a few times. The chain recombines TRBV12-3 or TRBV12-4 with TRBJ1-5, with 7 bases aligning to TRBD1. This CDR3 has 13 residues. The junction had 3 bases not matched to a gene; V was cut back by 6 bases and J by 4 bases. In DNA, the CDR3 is TGTGCCAGCAGGGCAGGGGGGAATCAGCCCCAGCATTTT. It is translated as CASRAGGNQPQHF.

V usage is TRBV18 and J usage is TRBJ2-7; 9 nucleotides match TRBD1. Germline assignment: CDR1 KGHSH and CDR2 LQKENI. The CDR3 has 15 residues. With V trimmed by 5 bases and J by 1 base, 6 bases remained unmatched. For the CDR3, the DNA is TGTGCCAGCTCATCGGACAGGGGCCAGTCCTACGAGCAGTACTTC. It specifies CASSSDRGQSYEQYF.

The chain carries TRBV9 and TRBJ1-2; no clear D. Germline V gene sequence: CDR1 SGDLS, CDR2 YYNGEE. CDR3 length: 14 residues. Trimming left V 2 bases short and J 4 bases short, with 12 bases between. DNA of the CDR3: TGTGCCAGCAGCGTGGTGGGGAGTTTCTATGGCTACACCTTC. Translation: CASSVVGSFYGYTF.